A single sample gave rise to the 21 T cell receptor beta chains below, sequenced in a study of blood T cell repertoires in COVID-19. Only in-frame clones appear in the TCRdb table, and some are missing; sequencing was by immunoSEQ multiplex PCR. The sample has 140,000 to 150,000 clones; about 84% are singletons. The sequenced sample was peripheral blood. The receptors shown here come from a woman in her 50s with acute or convalescent COVID-19.

The CDR3 sequence is CASSRLAGGNSYNEQFF. CDR3 coding DNA: TGTGCCAGCAGCCGCCTAGCGGGGGGGAACTCCTACAATGAGCAGTTCTTC. The chain carries TRBV5-4 and TRBJ2-1; 12 positions match TRBD2. The CDR3 runs 17 residues. V was clipped by 4 bases and J by 0 bases; unmatched bases: 5. CDR1 is SGHNT and CDR2 is YYREEE in the germline V gene (reference sequence).

The chain uses TRBV19 and TRBJ1-5; possibly TRBD1 for D (6 bases). The CDR3 is 15 amino acids. V dropped 1 base and J dropped 4 bases, with 11 bases sitting between them. Per germline, CDR1 LNHDA and CDR2 SQIVND (reference sequence). The CDR3 is CASSIGGQPNQPQHF. CDR3 nucleotide sequence: TGTGCCAGTAGTATAGGGGGGCAGCCTAATCAGCCCCAGCATTTT. The whole variable domain, remainder taken from reference TRBV19 and TRBJ1-5, is DGGITQSPKYLFRKEGQNVTLSCEQNLNHDAMYWYRQDPGQGLRLIYYSQIVNDFQKGDIAEGYSVSREKKESFPLTVTSAQKNPTAFYLCASSIGGQPNQPQHFGDGTRLSIL.

Here the CDR3 DNA reads TGTGCCAGCAGCCCACCAGGACAGAACTACGAGCAGTACTTC. As protein: CASSPPGQNYEQYF. This rearrangement joins TRBV7-9 to TRBJ2-7; D may be TRBD1 (6 bases). The CDR3 sequence is 14 residues long. Germline lookup yields CDR1 SEHNR and CDR2 FQNEAQ (reference sequence). Between the trimmed V and J ends, which lost 5 bases and 3 bases, there was a span of 14 bases.

The rearrangement uses TRBV30 and TRBJ2-7; 9 nucleotides match TRBD2. In germline, CDR1 is GTSNPN, CDR2 SVGIG (reference sequence). The CDR3 is 14 amino acids. CDR3 protein: CACAWASGVYEQYF. The DNA of the CDR3 is TGTGCTTGTGCTTGGGCTAGCGGGGTCTACGAGCAGTACTTC.

J is TRBJ2-1 and V is TRBV9; 11 nucleotides match TRBD2. Germline CDR1 is SGDLS and CDR2 is YYNGEE. This CDR3 is 14 amino acids long. The V segment lost 5 bases and the J segment 5 bases; nucleotides outside the gene matches: 3. Here the CDR3 DNA reads TGTGCCAGCAGTACTAGCGGGGGAAACAATGAGCAGTTCTTC. This codes for CASSTSGGNNEQFF.

This chain links TRBV29-1 with TRBJ1-2; 9 bases line up with TRBD1. The CDR3 is 15 residues long. Losses at the gene ends were 0 bases for V and 8 bases for J; bases not matched to a gene: 10. The germline V gene encodes CDR1 SQVTM and CDR2 ANQGSEA. In DNA form, the CDR3 reads TGCAGCGTTGAAGATACCTCGGACAGGGGTTGGGGCTACACCTTC. This codes for CSVEDTSDRGWGYTF.

The chain is built from TRBV6-2 or TRBV6-3 and TRBJ1-5; D remains ambiguous. This CDR3 spans 13 amino acids. The V gene lost 0 bases and the J gene lost 7 bases, with 7 bases spanning the gap. Germline lookup yields CDR1 MNHEY and CDR2 SVGEGT. CDR3 nucleotides: TGTGCCAGCAGTTACTCAGTCGGGCAGCCCCAGCATTTT. Protein sequence: CASSYSVGQPQHF.

The rearrangement links TRBV10-3 to TRBJ2-3; 12 bases agree with TRBD1. Germline V gene sequence: CDR1 ENHRY, CDR2 SYGVKD. CDR3 size: 15 residues. The J segment lost 4 bases and the V segment lost 3 bases, leaving 2 bases of the junction unmatched. The CDR3 region has the DNA TGTGCCATCAGTGAAGGGACAGGGGGCTCAGATACGCAGTATTTT. Amino acid sequence: CAISEGTGGSDTQYF.

The rearrangement links TRBV6-2 or TRBV6-3 to TRBJ2-4, with TRBD2 matching over 9 bases. After removal of 4 bases from V and 9 bases from J, the junction contained 10 bases not matched to a gene. CDR3 length: 15 amino acids. Germline CDR1 is MNHEY and CDR2 is SVGEGT. In DNA, the CDR3 is TGTGCCAGCAGTTTGAGCGGGGGGCCGAGGGGCATTCAGTACTTC. The encoded protein is CASSLSGGPRGIQYF.

The J gene is TRBJ1-4, the V gene TRBV18, with D maybe TRBD1 (6 bases). The CDR3 totals 15 residues. Per the germline V gene, CDR1 is KGHSH and CDR2 is LQKENI. Deletions cut 5 bases from V and 3 bases from J, with 13 bases between. This CDR3 is CASSSAGTPNEKLFF. CDR3 nucleotide sequence: TGTGCCAGCTCATCCGCCGGGACACCTAATGAAAAACTGTTTTTT.

The chain carries TRBV28 and TRBJ2-1, with a possible D match to TRBD2 (5 bases). Deletions cut 7 bases from V and 8 bases from J, with 21 bases between. The CDR3 totals 15 residues. CDR1 and CDR2 (germline): MDHEN, SYDVKM. In nucleotides, the CDR3 is TGTGCCAGCATTAGATTCGGGGAGACATTAGATGAGCAGTTCTTC. Its translation: CASIRFGETLDEQFF.

The chain joins TRBV30 to TRBJ2-1, with D perhaps TRBD1 (6 bases). The CDR3 is made up of 13 amino acids. V was shortened by 3 bases and J by 6 bases, with 12 bases between the two germline ends. Germline assignment: CDR1 GTSNPN and CDR2 SVGIG (reference sequence). The CDR3 loop is CAWSIQGVNEQFF. The CDR3 nucleotides read TGTGCCTGGAGCATACAGGGTGTCAATGAGCAGTTCTTC. Complete variable domain (other parts from reference TRBV30 and TRBJ2-1): SQTIHQWPATLVQPVGSPLSLECTVEGTSNPNLYWYRQAAGRGLQLLFYSVGIGQISSEVPQNLSASRPQDRQFILSSKKLLLSDSGFYLCAWSIQGVNEQFFGPGTRLTVL.

The J gene is TRBJ1-2, the V gene TRBV18; D not resolved. Trimming left V 4 bases short and J 3 bases short, with 15 bases between. In germline, CDR1 is KGHSH, CDR2 LQKENI. The CDR3 extends over 15 amino acids. The CDR3 DNA reads as TGTGCCAGCTCACTAACCCCTTTCGGTGACTATGGCTACACCTTC. Protein sequence: CASSLTPFGDYGYTF.

The CDR3 nucleotides read TGTGCCAGCAGCTTATTAGGGAGTGCTAACTATGGCTACACCTTC. Amino acids: CASSLLGSANYGYTF. The V call is TRBV11-2, the J call TRBJ1-2, with D hard to call. The V gene lost 2 bases and the J gene lost 0 bases, with 10 bases spanning the gap. Germline V gives CDR1 SGHAT, CDR2 FQNNGV. CDR3 length: 15 amino acids. The complete variable domain, with remaining parts taken from reference TRBV11-2 and TRBJ1-2, reads EAGVAQSPRYKIIEKRQSVAFWCNPISGHATLYWYQQILGQGPKLLIQFQNNGVVDDSQLPKDRFSAERLKGVDSTLKIQPAKLEDSAVYLCASSLLGSANYGYTFGSGTRLTVV.

The J gene is TRBJ1-2, the V gene TRBV19; TRBD1 is a possible D gene (6 bases). The V gene's germline CDR1 is LNHDA and CDR2 SQIVND (reference sequence). The CDR3 loop spans 14 amino acids. Trimming removed 8 bases from V and 4 bases from J, with 17 bases in between. CDR3 nucleotide sequence: TGTGCCAGTGCCCCCGGGACAATGTTCTATGGCTACACCTTC. Translating gives CASAPGTMFYGYTF.

This clone was seen at least ten times. The V and J genes are TRBV27 and TRBJ2-1; 7 nucleotides align to TRBD2. The CDR3 loop spans 12 amino acids. Trimming cost V 7 bases and J 9 bases; bases outside gene matches: 6. Germline values: CDR1 MNHEY, CDR2 SMNVEV (reference sequence). The chain's CDR3 is CASNAGDGEQFF. The CDR3 DNA is TGTGCCAGCAATGCGGGGGACGGTGAGCAGTTCTTC.

This chain joins TRBV7-2 and TRBJ1-1; D remains unclear. This CDR3 is 14 amino acids long. V lost 2 bases, J lost 3 bases, and 10 bases lay in between. Germline-derived CDR1 and CDR2 are SGHTA and FQGNSA. Here the CDR3 reads CASSLSSGDTEAFF. CDR3 in DNA: TGTGCCAGCAGCTTAAGTTCCGGGGACACTGAAGCTTTCTTT.

The chain combines TRBV27 with TRBJ1-1; possibly TRBD1 for D (5 bases). V was cut by 2 bases and J by 5 bases, with 15 bases left in between. From germline, CDR1 is MNHEY and CDR2 SMNVEV (reference sequence). This CDR3 region has 15 residues. As DNA, the CDR3 is TGTGCCAGCAGTTTACAGGGCCCCGAATCAACTGAAGCTTTCTTT. This sequence encodes CASSLQGPESTEAFF.

The J gene is TRBJ1-2, the V gene TRBV11-2; D might be TRBD1 (6 bases). The CDR3 runs 15 residues. The V end was cut by 3 bases, the J end by 6 bases, with 17 bases between. Germline V lookup: CDR1 SGHAT, CDR2 FQNNGV. This chain's CDR3 is CASSFTSAQGNGYTF. The CDR3 DNA is TGTGCCAGCAGCTTCACTTCAGCACAGGGCAATGGCTACACCTTC.

This chain joins TRBV7-3 and TRBJ2-2; possible D gene TRBD1, 7 bases. Germline CDR1 SGHTA, CDR2 FQGTGA. The CDR3 totals 15 residues. V gave up 6 bases and J gave up 5 bases, with 16 bases separating them. The CDR3 sequence: CASSSQGGQTGELFF. CDR3 DNA: TGTGCCAGCAGTTCTCAGGGGGGTCAAACCGGGGAGCTGTTTTTT.

This clone has only one observation. The chain carries TRBV5-1 and TRBJ2-2; 10 bases are shared with TRBD1. CDR1 and CDR2 (germline): SGHRS, YFSETQ. This CDR3 contains 15 residues. V gave up 4 bases and J gave up 7 bases; unmatched junction bases: 7. The CDR3 DNA reads as TGCGCCAGCAGCCAGTCGACAGGGGGCGTCGGGGAGCTGTTTTTT. It specifies CASSQSTGGVGELFF.